What follows are 21 T cell receptor beta chains derived from one specimen sequenced in a study of lymphopenia after photon versus proton radiotherapy. This table comes from immunoSEQ multiplex PCR, and its TCRdb copy is limited to in-frame clones, with some not included. The repertoire holds some 70,000 clones, with 87% as singletons. The specimen was peripheral blood, collected from a patient treated with proton-based radiotherapy. These receptor sequences come from an elderly man with esophageal cancer.

The J gene is TRBJ1-2, the V gene TRBV5-1; D not resolved. Germline V gene data show CDR1 as SGHRS and CDR2 as YFSETQ. The V and J ends lost 0 bases and 5 bases respectively, with 11 bases between them. The CDR3 length is 14 residues. For the CDR3, the DNA is TGCGCCAGCAGCTTGGTATCGGCAGGTTATGGCTACACCTTC. This gives the protein CASSLVSAGYGYTF. The whole variable domain, filled in from reference TRBV5-1 and TRBJ1-2, reads KAGVTQTPRYLIKTRGQQVTLSCSPISGHRSVSWYQQTPGQGLQFLFEYFSETQRNKGNFPGRFSGRQFSNSRSEMNVSTLELGDSALYLCASSLVSAGYGYTFGSGTRLTVV.

The chain recombines TRBV4-3 with TRBJ1-2; D possibly corresponds to TRBD1 (6 bases). V lost 1 base to trimming and J lost 2 bases, with 17 bases between them. The CDR3 is 17 amino acids. Germline assignment: CDR1 LGHNA and CDR2 YSLEER. CDR3 DNA sequence: TGCGCCAGCAGCCAAGTTCCCAGCGGGGGCACGAACTATGGCTACACCTTC. This sequence encodes CASSQVPSGGTNYGYTF.

The chain couples TRBV2 to TRBJ2-1; TRBD2 aligns across 11 bases. The CDR3 extends over 15 amino acids. J lost 2 bases, V lost 5 bases, and 2 bases had no gene match. The germline V gene encodes CDR1 SNHLY and CDR2 FYNNEI. CDR3 sequence reads: CASSILAGAYNEQFF. CDR3 DNA: TGTGCCAGCAGTATACTAGCGGGGGCCTACAATGAGCAGTTCTTC.

V and J are TRBV4-3 and TRBJ2-7; 7 bases fit TRBD1. Per germline, CDR1 LGHNA and CDR2 YSLEER. Germline trimming cut 3 bases from V and 5 bases from J; bases unmatched to any gene: 10. This CDR3 contains 15 residues. This CDR3 reads CASSQTRTGFNEQYF. CDR3 nucleotides: TGCGCCAGCAGCCAGACAAGGACAGGTTTTAACGAGCAGTACTTC.

The chain uses TRBV7-2 and TRBJ1-2, with a weak D call TRBD1 (5 bases). Trimming took 1 base from V and 0 from J, leaving 12 bases between them. Per the germline V gene, CDR1 is SGHTA and CDR2 is FQGNSA. The CDR3 runs 16 residues. CDR3: CASSLDYKGTNYGYTF. The CDR3 nucleotides read TGTGCCAGCAGCTTAGATTATAAGGGGACTAACTATGGCTACACCTTC.

The chain couples TRBV18 to TRBJ1-2; no firm D call. Germline CDR1 is KGHSH and CDR2 is LQKENI. This CDR3 is built from 14 residues. The V end lost 2 bases, the J end lost 2 bases, and 9 bases lay between the germline ends. CDR3 DNA: TGTGCCAGCTCACCAATACGGGAAAACTATGGCTACACCTTC. This translates into CASSPIRENYGYTF.

This clone was seen only once. For the CDR3, the DNA is TGTGCCACCAGCAGAGGTCAGACGGAGACCCAGTACTTC. This codes for CATSRGQTETQYF. The chain carries TRBV15 and TRBJ2-5; the D is unclear. Trimming cost V 1 base and J 5 bases, with 8 bases left between them. In germline, CDR1 is LNHNV, CDR2 YYDKDF (reference sequence). The CDR3 runs 13 residues.

The chain recombines TRBV11-2 with TRBJ2-7, with D perhaps matching TRBD1 (5 bases). The germline CDR1 and CDR2 sequences are SGHAT and FQNNGV. Trimming shortened V by 2 bases and J by 6 bases, and 8 bases separated the two germline ends. The CDR3 length is 12 residues. This CDR3 reads CASSLIGAEQYF. DNA of the CDR3: TGTGCCAGCAGCTTAATAGGGGCCGAGCAGTACTTC.

The DNA for the CDR3 is TGTGCCAGCAGCTTGGCCGGACAGGGGGCCTACGAGCAGTACTTC. This translates into CASSLAGQGAYEQYF. V gene TRBV5-4 combines with J gene TRBJ2-7, with TRBD1 matching 10 bases. Germline CDR1 reads SGHNT; CDR2 reads YYREEE (reference sequence). The length of the CDR3 is 15 residues. With V trimmed by 0 bases and J by 2 bases, 2 bases remained unmatched.

The chain is built from TRBV6-4 and TRBJ2-3; TRBD2 matches at 10 bases. The length of the CDR3 is 17 residues. The V gene's germline CDR1 is MRHNA and CDR2 SNTAGT. Trimming removed 0 bases from V and 0 bases from J; junction bases left unmatched: 3. The CDR3 loop is CASSDSPGLASTDTQYF. The CDR3 DNA reads TGTGCCAGCAGTGACTCCCCGGGACTAGCGAGCACAGATACGCAGTATTTT.

The chain recombines TRBV7-2 with TRBJ2-3; 9 bases map to TRBD1. CDR3 length: 14 residues. Germline loops: CDR1 SGHTA, CDR2 FQGNSA. V lost 5 bases and J lost 4; bases outside the gene matches: 4. Here the CDR3 DNA reads TGTGCCAGCAGCCCAAGACAGGGGGCAGATACGCAGTATTTT. Protein product: CASSPRQGADTQYF.

J is TRBJ2-6 and V is TRBV18; D gene unclear. This CDR3 comprises 16 residues. Trimming shortened V by 0 bases and J by 2 bases, and 8 bases separated the two germline ends. CDR1 is KGHSH and CDR2 is LQKENI in the germline V gene. The DNA for the CDR3 is TGTGCCAGCTCACCACCGAACCAGGCTGGGGCCAACGTCCTGACTTTC. Amino acid sequence: CASSPPNQAGANVLTF.

In this sample, this clone turned up a few times. This chain uses TRBV4-2 with TRBJ2-7; 8 nucleotides match TRBD2. The CDR3 runs to 15 residues. Germline CDR1 reads LGHNA; CDR2 reads YNFKEQ. The J segment lost 4 bases and the V segment lost 4 bases, leaving 9 bases of the junction unmatched. The DNA for the CDR3 is TGTGCCAGCAGCCCGGGGGGGGGAGAAATATACGAGCAGTACTTC. Its protein is CASSPGGGEIYEQYF.

The V call is TRBV27, the J call TRBJ2-5; 7 positions agree with TRBD1. Germline CDR1 reads MNHEY; CDR2 reads SMNVEV (reference sequence). The CDR3 runs 14 residues. V dropped 2 bases and J dropped 5; count of bases not matched to a gene: 5. The CDR3 here is CASSLMTGWETQYF. The CDR3 DNA reads as TGTGCCAGCAGTTTAATGACAGGGTGGGAGACCCAGTACTTC.

This chain uses TRBV7-2 with TRBJ2-1; 8 positions match TRBD2. The CDR3 has 14 residues. The junction had 3 bases not matched to a gene; V was cut back by 7 bases and J by 1 base. The germline V gene has CDR1 SGHTA and CDR2 FQGNSA. The CDR3 region has the DNA TGTGCCAGCATTCCGGGAGGGTCCTACAATGAGCAGTTCTTC. Its protein product is CASIPGGSYNEQFF.

This chain joins TRBV11-2 and TRBJ1-2; TRBD1 agrees at 8 bases. The CDR3 is made up of 14 amino acids. V shed 6 bases and J 4 bases; nucleotides not matched to a gene: 7. CDR1 is SGHAT, CDR2 FQNNGV, per germline. The CDR3 spells CASRGQASVYGYTF. DNA for the CDR3: TGTGCCAGCAGGGGACAGGCATCAGTCTATGGCTACACCTTC.

The chain combines TRBV29-1 with TRBJ2-1, with 12 bases fitting TRBD2. Trimming took 6 bases from V and 4 from J; bases not matched to a gene: 7. This CDR3 region has 15 residues. Germline lookup yields CDR1 SQVTM and CDR2 ANQGSEA. This CDR3 is CSVYLTSGGYNEQFF. The DNA of the CDR3 is TGCAGCGTCTACCTAACTAGCGGGGGGTACAATGAGCAGTTCTTC.

The chain recombines TRBV19 with TRBJ1-5; possible D gene TRBD1, 6 bases. Germline lookup yields CDR1 LNHDA and CDR2 SQIVND (reference sequence). The CDR3 consists of 14 residues. The V gene lost 7 bases and the J gene lost 4 bases, with 14 bases spanning the gap. The CDR3 protein is CASTLDRLNQPQHF. As DNA, the CDR3 is TGTGCCAGTACCCTTGACAGGCTTAATCAGCCCCAGCATTTT. Together with reference TRBV19 and TRBJ1-5, the CDR3 gives the full variable domain: DGGITQSPKYLFRKEGQNVTLSCEQNLNHDAMYWYRQDPGQGLRLIYYSQIVNDFQKGDIAEGYSVSREKKESFPLTVTSAQKNPTAFYLCASTLDRLNQPQHFGDGTRLSIL.

This clone was detected a few times. CDR3 DNA sequence: TGTGCCAGCGGGACTGATCTTGTTTATGGCTACACCTTC. As protein: CASGTDLVYGYTF. The chain couples TRBV6-1 to TRBJ1-2; a possible D gene is TRBD1 (5 bases). Trimming took off 8 bases at V and 5 bases at J, with 15 bases between the two ends. The CDR3 contains 13 residues. Germline V gives CDR1 MNHNS, CDR2 SASEGT.

This sequence joins TRBV9 and TRBJ2-5; 11 nucleotides agree with TRBD2. The germline CDR1 and CDR2 sequences are SGDLS and YYNGEE. After removal of 4 bases from V and 5 bases from J, the junction contained 13 bases not matched to a gene. CDR3 size: 17 residues. CDR3 coding DNA: TGTGCCAGCAGCCCCGGGGCAACTAGCGGGGGTGTGGAGACCCAGTACTTC. It codes for CASSPGATSGGVETQYF.

V and J are TRBV28 and TRBJ2-7; 12 nucleotides align to TRBD1. This CDR3 contains 15 residues. The J segment lost 9 bases and the V segment lost 2 bases, leaving 8 bases of the junction unmatched. The germline gives CDR1 MDHEN, CDR2 SYDVKM. CDR3 amino acids: CASSLMGTGGVGQYF. CDR3 sequence (DNA): TGTGCCAGCAGTTTAATGGGGACAGGGGGCGTTGGGCAGTACTTC.